One T cell receptor (beta chain) is described in this entry. The sample originates from a study of blood T cell repertoires in COVID-19. Study as a whole: Acute and convalescent COVID-19 specimens originated in the United States, Italy and Spain.

This table comes from immunoSEQ multiplex PCR, and its TCRdb copy is limited to in-frame clones, with some not included. Of 200,000 to 250,000 clones in the sample, approximately 90% were seen once. Material: PBMCs or T cells enriched from blood (not recorded which). The clonotype comes from a woman in her twenties or thirties with acute COVID-19.

In DNA, the CDR3 is TGCAGCGTTGACCTATGGGGACTCCACGGAGAGACCCAGTACTTC. Amino acid sequence: CSVDLWGLHGETQYF. The V and J genes are TRBV29-1 and TRBJ2-5, with a weak D call TRBD2 (6 bases). The CDR3 is 15 residues long. Looked up from germline, CDR1 is SQVTM and CDR2 is ANQGSEA. The ends were cut back, 3 bases at V and 4 bases at J, with 18 bases in the middle.